This T cell receptor beta chain derives from a study of blood T cell repertoires in COVID-19. As for the study in general: PBMCs, B-cell-depleted T cells, or T cells provided the cDNA or gDNA that made up the material.

Followed over time, Seattle patients had been enrolled while infection was active. Repertoires were generated with immunoSEQ multiplex PCR, while TCRdb's copy carries only in-frame clones and drops some. The table records 150,000 to 200,000 clones, around 84% of them present only once. CDR1 is MNHEY and CDR2 is SMNVEV in the germline V gene (reference sequence). The CDR3 loop spans 14 amino acids. J lost 4 bases, V lost 6 bases, and 5 bases had no gene match. The sequencing input was peripheral blood. The V call is TRBV27, the J call TRBJ1-4; 7 bases line up with TRBD1. The sequence was obtained from an older woman with COVID-19, enrolled during active disease. The CDR3 nucleotides read TGTGCCAGCAGACGACAGGGCAGTAATGAAAAACTGTTTTTT. It codes for CASRRQGSNEKLFF.